This record looks at one T cell receptor beta chain sequence and its context. The sample comes from a study of tumour-infiltrating T cells in Burkitt lymphoma. Study at large: Overall and progression-free survival were predicted by productive clonality.

Profiling relied on immunoSEQ multiplex PCR, and the TCRdb table lists in-frame clones only, not all of them. The sample holds approximately 2,500 clones, roughly four fifths seen once. This TCR was sampled from a human donor with diffuse large B-cell lymphoma. Sequenced: tumor tissue.

CDR3 in DNA: TGTGCCAGCAGCCCACTCCTAGGGGGGATCCAGTACTTC. Protein: CASSPLLGGIQYF. The chain employs TRBV11-2 and TRBJ2-5, with D perhaps TRBD1 or TRBD2 (6 bases each). The ends were cut back, 5 bases at V and 10 bases at J, with 17 bases in the middle. This CDR3 region has 13 residues. Germline CDR1 SGHAT, CDR2 FQNNGV. Full variable domain (missing parts from reference TRBV11-2 and TRBJ2-5): EAGVAQSPRYKIIEKRQSVAFWCNPISGHATLYWYQQILGQGPKLLIQFQNNGVVDDSQLPKDRFSAERLKGVDSTLKIQPAKLEDSAVYLCASSPLLGGIQYFGPGTRLLVL.